The text below deals with one T cell receptor beta chain. The record originates from a study of cytomegalovirus exposure and HLA in healthy donors. With 60 Vbeta and 13 Jbeta primers, the PCR was carried out. Generated by immunoSEQ multiplex PCR, the TCRdb table keeps only in-frame clones and is missing some. The repertoire has approximately 32,000 clones, around 83% of them found once; the top ten carry around 3.6%. The CDR3 sequence is 15 residues long. Germline-derived CDR1 and CDR2 are PRHDT and FYEKMQ (reference sequence). The trim removed 4 bases at V and 4 bases at J, leaving 7 bases unmatched.

Material: PBMCs. The clonotype comes from a woman younger than 30 in good health and CMV-seronegative. This chain uses TRBV13 with TRBJ1-2, with TRBD1 matching 9 bases. The CDR3, as DNA: TGTGCCAGCAGCTCTACAGGGGGCGCAACCTATGGCTACACCTTC. Translating gives CASSSTGGATYGYTF.